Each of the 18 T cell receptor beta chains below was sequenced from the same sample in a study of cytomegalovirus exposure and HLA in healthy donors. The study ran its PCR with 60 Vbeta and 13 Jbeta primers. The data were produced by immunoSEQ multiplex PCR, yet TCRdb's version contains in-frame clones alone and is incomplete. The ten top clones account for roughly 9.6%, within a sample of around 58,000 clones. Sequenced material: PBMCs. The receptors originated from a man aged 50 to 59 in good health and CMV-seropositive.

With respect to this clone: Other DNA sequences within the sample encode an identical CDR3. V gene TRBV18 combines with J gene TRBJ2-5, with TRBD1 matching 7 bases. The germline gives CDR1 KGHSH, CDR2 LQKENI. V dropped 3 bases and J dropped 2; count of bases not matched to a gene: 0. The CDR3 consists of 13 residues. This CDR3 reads CASSPGQQETQYF. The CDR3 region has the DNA TGTGCCAGCTCACCGGGACAGCAAGAGACCCAGTACTTC.

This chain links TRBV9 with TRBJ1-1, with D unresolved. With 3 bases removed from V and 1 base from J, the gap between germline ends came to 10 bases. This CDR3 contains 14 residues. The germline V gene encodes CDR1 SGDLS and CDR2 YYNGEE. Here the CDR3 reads CASSGPGRNTEAFF. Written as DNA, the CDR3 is TGTGCCAGCAGCGGACCAGGAAGGAACACTGAAGCTTTCTTT.

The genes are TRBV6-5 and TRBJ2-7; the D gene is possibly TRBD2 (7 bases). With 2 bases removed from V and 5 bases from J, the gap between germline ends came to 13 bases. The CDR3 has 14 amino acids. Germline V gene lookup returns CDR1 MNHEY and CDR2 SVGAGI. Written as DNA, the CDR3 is TGTGCCAGCAGTTACGATTCGGGGGGCAACGAGCAGTACTTC. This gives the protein CASSYDSGGNEQYF.

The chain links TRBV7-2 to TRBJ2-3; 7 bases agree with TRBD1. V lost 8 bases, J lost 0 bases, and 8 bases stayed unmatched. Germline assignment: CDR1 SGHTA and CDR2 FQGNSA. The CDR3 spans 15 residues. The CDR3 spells CASVTGVTSTDTQYF. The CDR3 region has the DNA TGTGCCAGCGTCACAGGGGTTACTAGCACAGATACGCAGTATTTT. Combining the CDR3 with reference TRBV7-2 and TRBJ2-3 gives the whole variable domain GAGVSQSPSNKVTEKGKDVELRCDPISGHTALYWYRQSLGQGLEFLIYFQGNSAPDKSGLPSDRFSAERTGGSVSTLTIQRTQQEDSAVYLCASVTGVTSTDTQYFGPGTRLTVL.

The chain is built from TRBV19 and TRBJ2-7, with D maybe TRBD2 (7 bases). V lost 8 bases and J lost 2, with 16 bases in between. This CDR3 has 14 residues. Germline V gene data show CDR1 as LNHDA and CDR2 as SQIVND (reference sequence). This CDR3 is CASWGGDFAYEQYF. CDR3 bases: TGTGCCAGTTGGGGGGGCGATTTCGCCTACGAGCAGTACTTC.

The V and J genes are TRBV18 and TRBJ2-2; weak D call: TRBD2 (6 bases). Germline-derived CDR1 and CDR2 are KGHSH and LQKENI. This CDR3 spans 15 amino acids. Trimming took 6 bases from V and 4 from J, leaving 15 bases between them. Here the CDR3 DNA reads TGTGCCAGCTCCCCTTCGCGGGGACCCACCGGGGAGCTGTTTTTT. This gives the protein CASSPSRGPTGELFF.

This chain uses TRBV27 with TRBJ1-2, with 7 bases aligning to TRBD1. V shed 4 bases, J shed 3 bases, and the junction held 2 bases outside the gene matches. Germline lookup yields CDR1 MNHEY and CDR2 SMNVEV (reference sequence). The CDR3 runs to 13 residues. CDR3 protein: CASSYRGDYGYTF. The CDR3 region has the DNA TGTGCCAGCAGTTACAGGGGAGACTATGGCTACACCTTC.

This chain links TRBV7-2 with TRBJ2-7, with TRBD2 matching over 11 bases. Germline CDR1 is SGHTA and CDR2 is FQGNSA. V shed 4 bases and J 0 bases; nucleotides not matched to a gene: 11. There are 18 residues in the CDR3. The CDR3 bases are TGTGCCAGCAGCTCCTCCGGGACTAGCGGTTCGAGCTCCTACGAGCAGTACTTC. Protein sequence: CASSSSGTSGSSSYEQYF. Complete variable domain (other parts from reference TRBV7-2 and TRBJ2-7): GAGVSQSPSNKVTEKGKDVELRCDPISGHTALYWYRQSLGQGLEFLIYFQGNSAPDKSGLPSDRFSAERTGGSVSTLTIQRTQQEDSAVYLCASSSSGTSGSSSYEQYFGPGTRLTVT.

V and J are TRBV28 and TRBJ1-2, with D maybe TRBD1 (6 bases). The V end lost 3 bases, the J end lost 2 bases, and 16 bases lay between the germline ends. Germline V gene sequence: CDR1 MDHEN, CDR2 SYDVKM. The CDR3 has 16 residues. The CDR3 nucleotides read TGTGCCAGCAGTTTTCGGGACACCCCTGGGAACTATGGCTACACCTTC. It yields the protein CASSFRDTPGNYGYTF.

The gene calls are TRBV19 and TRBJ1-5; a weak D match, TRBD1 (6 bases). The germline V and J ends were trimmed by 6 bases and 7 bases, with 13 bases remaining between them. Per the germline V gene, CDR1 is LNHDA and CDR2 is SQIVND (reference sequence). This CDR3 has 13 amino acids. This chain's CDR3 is CASRLQGGQPQHF. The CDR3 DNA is TGTGCCAGTAGATTACAGGGAGGGCAGCCCCAGCATTTT.

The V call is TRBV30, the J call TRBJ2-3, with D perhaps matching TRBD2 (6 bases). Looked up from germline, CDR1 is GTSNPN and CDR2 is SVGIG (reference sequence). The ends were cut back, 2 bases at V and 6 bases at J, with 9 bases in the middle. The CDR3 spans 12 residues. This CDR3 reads CAWSRGSDTQYF. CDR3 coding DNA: TGTGCCTGGAGTCGGGGGTCCGATACGCAGTATTTT. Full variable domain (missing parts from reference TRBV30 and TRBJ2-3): SQTIHQWPATLVQPVGSPLSLECTVEGTSNPNLYWYRQAAGRGLQLLFYSVGIGQISSEVPQNLSASRPQDRQFILSSKKLLLSDSGFYLCAWSRGSDTQYFGPGTRLTVL.

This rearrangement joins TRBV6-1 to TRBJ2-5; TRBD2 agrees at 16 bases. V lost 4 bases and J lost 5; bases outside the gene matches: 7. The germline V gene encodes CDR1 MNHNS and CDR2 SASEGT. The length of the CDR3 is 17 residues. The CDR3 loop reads CASSAGLAGGPGETQYF. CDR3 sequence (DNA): TGTGCCAGCAGTGCGGGACTAGCGGGAGGGCCGGGTGAGACCCAGTACTTC.

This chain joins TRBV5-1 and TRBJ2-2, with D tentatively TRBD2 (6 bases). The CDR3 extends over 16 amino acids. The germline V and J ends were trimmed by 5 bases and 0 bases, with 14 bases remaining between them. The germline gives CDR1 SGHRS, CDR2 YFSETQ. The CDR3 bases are TGCGCCAGCAGTAGGGGCGGGGAAGCGAACACCGGGGAGCTGTTTTTT. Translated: CASSRGGEANTGELFF.

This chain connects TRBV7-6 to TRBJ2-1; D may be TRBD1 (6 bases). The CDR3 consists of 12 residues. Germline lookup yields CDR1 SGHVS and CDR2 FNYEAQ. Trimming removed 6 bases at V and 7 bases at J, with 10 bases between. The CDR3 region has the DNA TGTGCCAGCAGTTCAGACAGGAATGAGCAGTTCTTC. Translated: CASSSDRNEQFF.

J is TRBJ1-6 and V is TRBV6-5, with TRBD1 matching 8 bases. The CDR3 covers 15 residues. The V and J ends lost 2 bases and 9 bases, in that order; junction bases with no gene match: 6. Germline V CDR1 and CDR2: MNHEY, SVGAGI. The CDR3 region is CASSYTFDRGSPLHF. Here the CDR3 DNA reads TGTGCCAGCAGTTACACGTTCGACAGGGGTTCACCCCTCCACTTT.

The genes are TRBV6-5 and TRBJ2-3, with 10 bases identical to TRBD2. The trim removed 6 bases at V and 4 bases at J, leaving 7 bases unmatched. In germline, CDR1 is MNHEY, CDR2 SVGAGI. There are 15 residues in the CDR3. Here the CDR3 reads CASRSGGARADTQYF. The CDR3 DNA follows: TGTGCCAGCAGAAGCGGGGGGGCGAGGGCAGATACGCAGTATTTT.

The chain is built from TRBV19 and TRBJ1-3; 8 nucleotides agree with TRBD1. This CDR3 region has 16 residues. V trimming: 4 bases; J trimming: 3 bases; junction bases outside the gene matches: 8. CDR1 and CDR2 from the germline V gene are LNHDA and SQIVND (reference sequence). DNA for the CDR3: TGTGCCAGTAGTACTCGGACAGGGTCCTTTGGAAACACCATATATTTT. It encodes CASSTRTGSFGNTIYF.

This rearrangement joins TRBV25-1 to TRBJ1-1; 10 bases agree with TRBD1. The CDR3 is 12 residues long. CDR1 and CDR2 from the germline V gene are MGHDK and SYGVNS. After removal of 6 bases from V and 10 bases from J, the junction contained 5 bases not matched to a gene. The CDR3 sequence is CASRTGGDGAFF. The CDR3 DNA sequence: TGTGCCAGCAGGACAGGGGGCGATGGAGCTTTCTTT.